Sequencing of this TCR beta chain was carried out in a study of blood T cell repertoires in COVID-19. Across the whole study: Acute-phase and convalescent COVID-19 samples originated in the United States, Italy and Spain.

CDR3 size: 15 residues. CDR1 and CDR2 (germline): SGHTS, YDEGEE. V gave up 4 bases and J gave up 4 bases, with 15 bases separating them. TCRdb keeps only in-frame clones here, not all; method: immunoSEQ multiplex PCR. The profile covers around 330,000 clones, with more than 90% appearing a single time and 2.6% taken by the ten largest. Categorization into cohorts depended on clinical history that participants reported. The receptor was isolated from a man in his fifties or sixties who had recovered from COVID-19. Sequencing input: PBMCs or T cells enriched from blood (not recorded which). The chain is built from TRBV5-8 and TRBJ1-5; the D is unclear. The CDR3 coding sequence is TGTGCCAGCAGCCTTCTGACAACCATTAATCAGCCCCAGCATTTT. This encodes CASSLLTTINQPQHF.